Listed below are T cell receptor beta chains from one sample, sequenced in a study of CD8+CD57+ T cells in acquired aplastic anemia. One entry per CDR3 protein results from TCRdb running MiXCR on the reads. The sample has about 160,000 distinct CDR3 sequences, around half seen once. The specimen sequenced was sorted CD4+, CD8+, or CD8+CD57+ T cells (not recorded which) from PBMCs. The receptors derive from a human donor with aplastic anemia. CDR3s include the opening cysteine and the closing phenylalanine or tryptophan. The D gene is left open where the match is weak. For some rows the clone size is stated as once, few or many, or as a class when expanded; others skip it.

- TRBJ2-2 - TRBV15 CATSRFPGANTGELFF TGTGCCACCAGCAGATTTCCCGGCGCGAACACCGGGGAGCTGTTTTTT
- TRBJ1-2 - TRBV9 CASSVVADIYGYIF TGTGCCAGCAGCGTAGTAGCAGATATCTATGGCTACATCTTC
TRBD1 TRBJ1-2 many TRBV6-2/TRBV6-3 CASSGDSVDGYTF TGTGCCAGCAGTGGGGACAGCGTGGATGGCTACACCTTC
- TRBJ2-1 many TRBV3-1 CASSQEAGEQFF TGTGCCAGCAGCCAAGAGGCGGGTGAGCAGTTCTTC
TRBD2 TRBJ2-7 many TRBV5-1 CASSREGSYEQYF TGCGCCAGCAGCCGGGAGGGCTCCTACGAGCAGTACTTC
- TRBJ2-7 many TRBV5-1 CASSLDGYYEQYF TGCGCCAGCAGCTTGGACGGCTACTACGAGCAGTACTTC
TRBD2 TRBJ2-7 many TRBV4-2 CASSQDKLREVAYEQYF TGTGCCAGCAGCCAAGATAAGCTCCGGGAGGTCGCTTACGAGCAGTACTTC
- TRBJ1-1 many TRBV3-1 CASSQGGGTEAFF TGTGCCAGCAGCCAAGGAGGAGGCACTGAAGCTTTCTTT
- TRBJ2-7 - TRBV12-3/TRBV12-4 CASSPGKEPSYEQYF TGTGCCAGCAGCCCAGGGAAGGAACCCTCCTACGAGCAGTACTTC
- TRBJ1-2 - TRBV20-1 CSASGGEGYTF TGCAGTGCTTCGGGGGGCGAGGGCTACACCTTC
TRBD1 TRBJ1-6 - TRBV5-4 CASSLVGGTGTNSPLHF TGTGCCAGCAGCTTGGTAGGGGGGACAGGGACGAATTCACCCCTCCACTTT
- TRBJ1-1 many TRBV4-3 CASSHPSGTNTEAFF TGCGCCAGCAGCCACCCCTCCGGGACGAACACTGAAGCTTTCTTT
- TRBJ1-2 medium-sized TRBV5-4 CASSLDGGYTF TGTGCCAGCAGCTTGGATGGGGGCTACACCTTC
- TRBJ1-1 many TRBV7-2 CASSLDHNTEAFF TGTGCCAGCAGCTTAGACCACAACACTGAAGCTTTCTTT
- TRBJ1-5 many TRBV7-2 CASSMSPQGNQPQHF TGTGCCAGCAGCATGAGTCCACAGGGTAATCAGCCCCAGCATTTT
TRBD1 TRBJ1-2 many TRBV19 CASTKNPTGDYGYTF TGTGCCAGTACCAAAAACCCGACAGGGGACTATGGCTACACCTTC
TRBD2 TRBJ2-7 many TRBV3-1 CASSQGTAGGYEQYF TGTGCCAGCAGCCAAGGTACGGCGGGAGGGTACGAGCAGTACTTC
- TRBJ2-5 - TRBV6-1 CASSDSQGTGETQYF TGTGCCAGCAGTGATTCCCAGGGAACTGGAGAGACCCAGTACTTC
- TRBJ2-7 - TRBV6-2/TRBV6-3 CASSPRDSRLVRIPYF TGTGCCAGCAGTCCGCGGGACAGCCGACTAGTTAGAATTCCGTACTTC
- TRBJ1-2 - TRBV3-1 CASSQGGQLSYTF TGTGCCAGCAGCCAAGGAGGCCAGCTTAGCTACACCTTC
TRBD2 TRBJ2-3 - TRBV24-1 CASRGTTLSTDTQYF TGTGCCTCCCGTGGGACTACCCTCAGCACAGATACGCAGTATTTT
- TRBJ2-5 many TRBV2 CASMRIQETQYF TGTGCCAGCATGCGGATTCAAGAGACCCAGTACTTC
TRBD1 TRBJ1-4 many TRBV7-2 CASSLGSRGREKLFF TGTGCCAGCAGCTTAGGGAGCAGGGGGCGTGAAAAACTGTTTTTT
- TRBJ2-1 once TRBV25-1 CASNKGDNEQFF TGTGCCAGCAATAAAGGGGACAATGAGCAGTTCTTC
- TRBJ2-7 many TRBV12-3/TRBV12-4 CASRGGGPLSEQYF TGTGCCAGCAGGGGCGGGGGCCCCCTCTCCGAGCAGTACTTC
- TRBJ1-3 many TRBV7-8 CASSLARGSGNTIYF TGTGCCAGCAGCTTAGCGCGCGGGTCTGGAAACACCATATATTTT